The source of this TCR beta chain is a study of Ad26.COV2.S vaccination and SARS-CoV-2 variants. Broader study findings: Non-spike TCR breadth showed similarity between vaccine and placebo recipients. Vaccinated individuals (as opposed to placebo recipients) had higher spike-specific TCR breadth.

V lost 6 bases and J lost 6, with 13 bases in between. The CDR3 length is 13 residues. Germline-derived CDR1 and CDR2 are LNHDA and SQIVND (reference sequence). The table came from immunoSEQ multiplex PCR; TCRdb's copy has only in-frame clones and leaves some out. Of fewer than 900,000 clones in the sample, around 90% were seen once. Concerning this clone: Its antigen is still unknown.

The sample's treatment: approximately 18 received Ad26.COV2.S at low or high dose, single or two shots; a few received placebo; per-sample allocation not given. Collection of the samples took place on day 63 after the first injection of vaccine or placebo. This clonotype was sampled from a person aged 18-65 years who received the Ad26.COV2.S COVID-19 vaccine or a placebo. The specimen comprised peripheral blood, sampled in a trial of Ad26.COV2.S vaccine versus placebo. The chain employs TRBV19 and TRBJ2-3, with D possibly being TRBD1 (6 bases). The CDR3 here is CASSPDRSDTQYF. CDR3 in DNA: TGTGCCAGTAGCCCCGACAGGTCCGATACGCAGTATTTT.